Listed below are T cell receptor beta chains from one sample, sequenced in a study of OX40 agonist ivuxolimab in advanced cancers. Repertoires were generated with immunoSEQ multiplex PCR, while TCRdb's copy carries only in-frame clones and drops some. This sample has fewer than 20,000 clones, with around 69% found just once. Material: CD4+ or CD8+ T cells sorted from blood, obtained in a trial of the OX40 agonist ivuxolimab. The receptors here all came from an adult with an advanced solid tumor such as melanoma, head and neck, liver or kidney cancer. CDR3s include the opening cysteine and the closing phenylalanine or tryptophan. D genes are given only for firm matches. Expanded clones are given a class, and other clones once, few, many or no size at all.

TRBV7-6	TRBJ2-1	few	TRBD2	CASALVREGPNEQFF	TGTGCCAGCGCTCTCGTACGGGAGGGCCCCAATGAGCAGTTCTTC
TRBV5-6	TRBJ2-5	-	-	CASSFGGGTQYF	TGTGCCAGCAGCTTTGGGGGAGGGACCCAGTACTTC
TRBV14	TRBJ2-6	-	-	CASSQVGQLSGANVLTF	TGTGCCAGCAGCCAAGTCGGGCAGCTCTCTGGGGCCAACGTCCTGACTTTC
TRBV7-6	TRBJ2-2	once	-	CASSQRRAGELFF	TGTGCCAGCAGCCAACGTAGGGCCGGGGAGCTGTTTTTT
TRBV7-3	TRBJ2-5	-	TRBD1	CASSLNRGETQYF	TGTGCCAGCAGCTTAAACAGGGGAGAGACCCAGTACTTC
TRBV27	TRBJ2-1	-	-	CASSSQWSYNEQFF	TGTGCCAGCAGTTCTCAGTGGAGCTACAATGAGCAGTTCTTC
TRBV4-2	TRBJ1-5	-	TRBD1	CASSQDPGGPPQHF	TGTGCCAGCAGCCAAGATCCAGGGGGCCCGCCCCAGCATTTT
TRBV6-4	TRBJ2-2	-	TRBD2	CASSETTSAGELFF	TGTGCCAGCAGTGAAACAACTAGCGCCGGGGAGCTGTTTTTT
TRBV6-4	TRBJ2-3	medium-sized	-	CASMVGSINSDTQYF	TGTGCCAGCATGGTCGGGTCGATCAATTCAGATACGCAGTATTTT
TRBV10-1	TRBJ2-7	once	-	CASRKIKGVASSYEQYF	TGCGCCAGCAGAAAAATAAAGGGGGTGGCGAGCTCCTACGAGCAGTACTTC
TRBV4-1	TRBJ1-5	-	-	CASSQESSRGGEPQHF	TGCGCCAGCAGCCAAGAATCGAGCAGGGGAGGCGAGCCCCAGCATTTT
TRBV27	TRBJ2-1	medium-sized	TRBD2	CASSLGGGGGWYEQFF	TGTGCCAGCAGTTTAGGAGGCGGGGGAGGATGGTATGAGCAGTTCTTC
TRBV6-4	TRBJ2-2	-	-	CASSPRLADTGELFF	TGTGCCAGCAGTCCTCGACTGGCTGACACCGGGGAGCTGTTTTTT
TRBV11-2	TRBJ1-1	-	-	CASSVGGIRVNTEAFF	TGTGCCAGCAGCGTCGGGGGGATTCGGGTGAACACTGAAGCTTTCTTT
TRBV29-1	TRBJ2-7	-	-	CSVEAKRGYEQYF	TGCAGCGTTGAGGCTAAGAGGGGTTACGAGCAGTACTTC
TRBV27	TRBJ1-2	medium-sized	TRBD1	CASSTGEGYGYTF	TGTGCCAGCAGTACAGGGGAGGGCTATGGCTACACCTTC
TRBV12-5	TRBJ2-3	few	-	CASVPLLAPDTQYF	TGTGCTAGTGTACCATTACTAGCTCCAGATACGCAGTATTTT
TRBV10-3	TRBJ2-7	-	-	CAISHGNSPYEQYF	TGTGCCATCAGTCATGGTAATTCTCCCTACGAGCAGTACTTC
TRBV7-9	TRBJ2-3	-	-	CASSPEEGTDTQYF	TGTGCCAGCAGCCCAGAGGAGGGCACAGATACGCAGTATTTT
TRBV7-9	TRBJ2-7	-	-	CASSPPGISVYEQYF	TGTGCCAGCAGCCCCCCGGGTATCTCGGTCTACGAGCAGTACTTC
TRBV7-9	TRBJ2-3	-	-	CASSSPSNRSTDTQYF	TGTGCCAGCAGCTCCCCTAGTAACCGAAGCACAGATACGCAGTATTTT
TRBV27	TRBJ1-6	-	-	CASSRGANSPLHF	TGTGCCAGCAGTCGTGGGGCAAATTCACCCCTCCACTTT
TRBV11-3	TRBJ2-7	-	-	CASSLVGSYEQYF	TGTGCCAGCAGCTTAGTCGGGTCCTACGAGCAGTACTTC
TRBV19	TRBJ2-1	once	-	CASSIAKYNEQFF	TGTGCCAGTAGTATAGCCAAGTACAATGAGCAGTTCTTC
TRBV5-1	TRBJ2-3	-	-	CASSYGSGQWADTQYF	TGCGCCAGCAGTTATGGGTCAGGTCAATGGGCAGATACGCAGTATTTT
TRBV7-6	TRBJ2-1	-	TRBD2	CASSLVGRGGYNEQFF	TGTGCCAGCAGCCTAGTAGGGCGCGGGGGTTACAATGAGCAGTTCTTC
TRBV6-5	TRBJ1-2	-	TRBD1	CASSPDRLGYGYTF	TGTGCCAGCAGTCCGGACAGGTTAGGGTATGGCTACACCTTC